Given below is one T cell receptor beta chain in context. The clone's antigen remains unknown. No much larger clonotype is one base removed from it; base qualities were not supplied. The collaborating institutions used their own protocols to collect whole blood in K2EDTA tubes. For TCRbeta analysis, collaborators shipped samples in one of three forms: frozen whole blood, isolated PBMCs, or DNA extracted from either of those sample types. These data are taken from a study of blood T cell repertoires in COVID-19 (dated by TCRdb to the early 2020s). A note on the overall study: Collaborator samples came from the United States, Italy and Spain and covered acute and convalescent phases of COVID-19. The material from the prospective study consisted of cDNA or gDNA derived from T cells, B-cell-depleted T cells, or PBMCs. Subjects who had been exposed to COVID-19, were actively infected with it, or had recovered from it provided the deeply sampled blood TCRbeta repertoires that made up the dataset. The repertoires were released in a freely available public database intended as a resource for research on the immune response to SARS-CoV-2. Samples were obtained from the ongoing ImmuneRACE study (first 160 participants) and from over 1,000 subjects provided by 6 global collaborators. A de-identified subject ID, COVID-19 status, age in years and sex were almost always included in the sample metadata. Where available, HLA class I and class II types were obtained from metadata supplied by the sample provider rather than from assay-based typing.

Findings and caveats that apply to the study as a whole: Clinical and demographic metadata were provided uncurated, with the amount varying by source and participant.

TCRbeta CDR3 regions were amplified from genomic DNA by means of the immunoSEQ Assay, a bias-controlled multiplex PCR. The authors processed their data as follows. Within the assay, amplification of reference gene primers was used to estimate how many nucleated cells each sample contained. To quantify the absolute abundance of each unique TCRbeta CDR3 rearrangement, sequence reads were collapsed and filtered. For each sample, productive Simpson clonality was calculated as the square root of Simpson's diversity index across productive rearrangements. Entries here come from immuneACCESS through TCRdb and include only in-frame sequences with V and J called. Some clones fail to appear in such tables; in the studies checked, an unresolved V gene covers under half of the shortfall, and the cause of the remainder is unknown. From that table come the V and J calls and clone size; the DNA was used to work out D and trimming. The table for this sample lists approximately 22,000 clones; 91% of them were counted only once. The ten most abundant clones make up over 2.5% of the sample.

Counted from cysteine to phenylalanine, this CDR3 has 15 amino acids. Only the CDR3 part of the read is kept: 45 bases, read in frame from the first base. The germline V gene sets CDR1 to LGHNA and CDR2 to YNFKEQ. Ends trimmed: V by 5 bases, J by 5 bases; bases unmatched to a gene: 8. The receptor was derived from an older woman with active COVID-19. Input material: peripheral blood. The sequence is built from TRBV4-2 and TRBJ2-7, with 11 bases in between that match TRBD2. The CDR3 is CASSISGRAGHEQYF. In nucleotide form, the sequence is TGTGCCAGCAGCATTAGCGGGAGGGCCGGTCACGAGCAGTACTTC.